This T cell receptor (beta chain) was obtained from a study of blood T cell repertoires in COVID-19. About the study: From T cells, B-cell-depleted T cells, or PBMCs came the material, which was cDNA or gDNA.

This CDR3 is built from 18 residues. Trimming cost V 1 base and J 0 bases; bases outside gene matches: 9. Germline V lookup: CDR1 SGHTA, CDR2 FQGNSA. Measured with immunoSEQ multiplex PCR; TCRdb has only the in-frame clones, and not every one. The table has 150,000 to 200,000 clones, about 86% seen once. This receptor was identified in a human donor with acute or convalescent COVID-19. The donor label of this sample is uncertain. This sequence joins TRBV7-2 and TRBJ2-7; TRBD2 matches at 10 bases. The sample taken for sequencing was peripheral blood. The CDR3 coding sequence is TGTGCCAGCAGCTTAGTTGGGGGGCTAGCGGGAGACTCCTACGAGCAGTACTTC. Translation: CASSLVGGLAGDSYEQYF. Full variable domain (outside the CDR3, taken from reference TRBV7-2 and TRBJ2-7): GAGVSQSPSNKVTEKGKDVELRCDPISGHTALYWYRQSLGQGLEFLIYFQGNSAPDKSGLPSDRFSAERTGGSVSTLTIQRTQQEDSAVYLCASSLVGGLAGDSYEQYFGPGTRLTVT.